What follows is one T cell receptor (beta chain) and its context. Its antigen is unknown. This entry belongs to a study of beta chain features in type 1 diabetes. Study at large: Patients were similar to healthy donors in age and gender (as well as in cell yields). Study observations and caveats: Cells expressing TCR highly could be over-represented by cDNA sequencing. Moderate yet significant TCRB CDR3 shortening was seen in Type 1 diabetes patients in all four CD4+ subsets.

Isolated RNA was reverse transcribed in full, so expressed TCRB transcripts were sequenced. Libraries were prepared by immunoSEQ multiplex PCR; TCRdb keeps only in-frame clonotypes and omits some of them. There are 860,000 or so clones in the sample; 17% occur only once, and 0.02% to 0.03% lies in the top ten. CDR1 and CDR2 (germline): KGHSH, LQKENI. This CDR3 is 16 amino acids long. V lost 4 bases and J lost 0; bases outside the gene matches: 4. Markers CD45RO/CCR7/CD25/CD127/CD95/CD27 served to sort CD4+ naive, central memory, regulatory and stem cell-like memory cells. The V and J genes are TRBV18 and TRBJ2-2; 8 bases fit TRBD2. The sequenced material came from naive CD4+ T cells from blood. The sequence came from a woman younger than 35 in good health. The CDR3 DNA follows: TGTGCCAGCTCACGAACGGGACTAGCGAACACCGGGGAGCTGTTTTTT. This gives the protein CASSRTGLANTGELFF.